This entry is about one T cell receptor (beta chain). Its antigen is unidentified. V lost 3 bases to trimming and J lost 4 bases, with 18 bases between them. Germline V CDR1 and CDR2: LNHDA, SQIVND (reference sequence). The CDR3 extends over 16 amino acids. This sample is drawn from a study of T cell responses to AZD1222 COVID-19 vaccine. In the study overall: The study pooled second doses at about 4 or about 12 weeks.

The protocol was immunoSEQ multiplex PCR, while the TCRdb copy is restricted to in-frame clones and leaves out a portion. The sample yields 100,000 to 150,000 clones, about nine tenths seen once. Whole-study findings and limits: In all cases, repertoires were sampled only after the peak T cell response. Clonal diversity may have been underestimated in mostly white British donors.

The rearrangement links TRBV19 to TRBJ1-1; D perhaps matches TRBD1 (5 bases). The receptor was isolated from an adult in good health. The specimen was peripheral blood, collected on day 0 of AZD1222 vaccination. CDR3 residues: CASSINRDEFPTEAFF. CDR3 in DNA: TGTGCCAGTAGTATTAATCGGGACGAGTTCCCCACTGAAGCTTTCTTT. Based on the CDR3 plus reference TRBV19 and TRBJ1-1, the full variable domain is DGGITQSPKYLFRKEGQNVTLSCEQNLNHDAMYWYRQDPGQGLRLIYYSQIVNDFQKGDIAEGYSVSREKKESFPLTVTSAQKNPTAFYLCASSINRDEFPTEAFFGQGTRLTVV.